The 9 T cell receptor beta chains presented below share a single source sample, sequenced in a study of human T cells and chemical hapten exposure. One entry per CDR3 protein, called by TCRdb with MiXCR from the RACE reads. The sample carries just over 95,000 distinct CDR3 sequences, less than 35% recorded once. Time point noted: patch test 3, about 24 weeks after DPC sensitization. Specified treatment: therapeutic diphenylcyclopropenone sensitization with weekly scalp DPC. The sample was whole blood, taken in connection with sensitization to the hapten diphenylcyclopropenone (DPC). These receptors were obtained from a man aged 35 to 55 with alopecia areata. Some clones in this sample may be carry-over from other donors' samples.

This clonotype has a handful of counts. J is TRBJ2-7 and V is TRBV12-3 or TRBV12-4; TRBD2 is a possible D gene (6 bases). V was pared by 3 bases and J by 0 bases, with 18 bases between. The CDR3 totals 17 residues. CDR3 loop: CASSFWAGGVGSYEQYF. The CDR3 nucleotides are TGTGCCAGCAGTTTCTGGGCCGGAGGGGTCGGCTCCTACGAGCAGTACTTC.

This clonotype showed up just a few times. CDR3 in DNA: TGTGCCAGCAGTGAAACAGGACAGCTAGCCAAAAACATTCAGTACTTC. Its translation: CASSETGQLAKNIQYF. V is TRBV6-1 and J is TRBJ2-4; a possible D gene is TRBD1 (6 bases). Between the trimmed V and J ends, which lost 2 bases and 0 bases, there was a span of 11 bases. Germline V gene data show CDR1 as MNHNS and CDR2 as SASEGT. This CDR3 is 16 amino acids long.

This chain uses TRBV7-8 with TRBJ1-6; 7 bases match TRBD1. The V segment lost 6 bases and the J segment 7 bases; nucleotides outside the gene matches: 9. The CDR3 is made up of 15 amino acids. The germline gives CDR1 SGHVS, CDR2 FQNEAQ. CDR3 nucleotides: TGTGCCAGCAGTCCCCAGGGGGGCAGGAATTCACCCCTCCACTTT. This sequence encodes CASSPQGGRNSPLHF.

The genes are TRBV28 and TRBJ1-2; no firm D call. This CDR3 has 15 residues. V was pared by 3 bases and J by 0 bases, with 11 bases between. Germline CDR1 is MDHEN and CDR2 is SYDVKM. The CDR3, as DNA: TGTGCCAGCAGTTTTGAGGGCCCCGCTAACTATGGCTACACCTTC. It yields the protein CASSFEGPANYGYTF.

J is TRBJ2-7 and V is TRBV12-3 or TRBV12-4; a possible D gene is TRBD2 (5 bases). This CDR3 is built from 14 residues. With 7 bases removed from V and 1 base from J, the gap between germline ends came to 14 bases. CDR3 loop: CASNRGLGSYEQYF. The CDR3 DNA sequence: TGTGCCAGCAACAGAGGGTTGGGGTCCTACGAGCAGTACTTC.

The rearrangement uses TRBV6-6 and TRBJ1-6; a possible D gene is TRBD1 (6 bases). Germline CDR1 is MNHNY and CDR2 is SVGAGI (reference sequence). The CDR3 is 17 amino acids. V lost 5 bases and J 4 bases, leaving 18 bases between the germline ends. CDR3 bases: TGTGCCAGCAGTAACGGACAGCACACTCTGTATAATTCACCCCTCCACTTT. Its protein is CASSNGQHTLYNSPLHF.

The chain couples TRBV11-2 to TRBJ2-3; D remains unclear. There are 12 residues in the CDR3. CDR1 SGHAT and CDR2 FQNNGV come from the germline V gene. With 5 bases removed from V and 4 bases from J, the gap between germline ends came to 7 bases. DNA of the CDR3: TGTGCCAGCAGCCGAGAGTCAGATACGCAGTATTTT. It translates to CASSRESDTQYF.

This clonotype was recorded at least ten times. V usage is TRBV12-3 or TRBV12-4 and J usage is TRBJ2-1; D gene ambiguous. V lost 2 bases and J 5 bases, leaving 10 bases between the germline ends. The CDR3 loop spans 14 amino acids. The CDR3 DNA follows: TGTGCCAGCAGTTTAAGCATTAAGGACAATGAGCAGTTCTTC. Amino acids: CASSLSIKDNEQFF.

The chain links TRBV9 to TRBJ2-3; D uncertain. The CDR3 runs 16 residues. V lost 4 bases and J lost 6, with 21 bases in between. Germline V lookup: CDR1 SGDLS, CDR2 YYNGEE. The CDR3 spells CASSPPRWMLRDTQYF. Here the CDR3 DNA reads TGTGCCAGCAGCCCGCCCCGTTGGATGTTGCGCGATACGCAGTATTTT.